This T cell receptor (beta chain) emerged from a study of blood T cell repertoires in COVID-19 (dated by TCRdb to 2018 to 2021). A note on the overall study: Samples from collaborators originated in the United States, Italy and Spain and spanned both the acute and convalescent phases of COVID-19. The material from the prospective study consisted of cDNA or gDNA derived from T cells, B-cell-depleted T cells, or PBMCs. Deeply sampled blood TCRbeta repertoires from subjects exposed to, actively infected with, or recovered from COVID-19 were included in the dataset. The repertoires were made available in a free public database intended to serve as a resource for research on the immune response to SARS-CoV-2. Samples came from the ongoing ImmuneRACE study (first 160 participants) plus 1,254 subjects from 6 global collaborators. The sample metadata nearly always contained a de-identified subject ID, COVID-19 status, age in years and sex. Where available, HLA class I and class II types were taken from metadata supplied by the sample provider and were not determined by assay-based typing.

Summary of the overall study and its limitations: The amount of clinical and demographic metadata varied by source and participant and was provided uncurated.

Collaborating institutions collected whole blood in K2EDTA tubes following their own protocols. For TCRbeta analysis, collaborator samples were shipped as frozen whole blood, as isolated PBMCs, or as DNA extracted from either sample type. TCRbeta CDR3 regions were amplified from genomic DNA by means of the immunoSEQ Assay, a bias-controlled multiplex PCR. The authors' analysis ran thus. The number of nucleated cells in each sample was estimated by amplification of reference gene primers within the assay. To quantify the absolute abundance of each unique TCRbeta CDR3 rearrangement, sequence reads were collapsed and filtered. Productive Simpson clonality was computed per sample as the square root of Simpson's diversity index over productive rearrangements. TCRdb stores this immuneACCESS table with in-frame sequences only. Part of the clones is absent; in the studies checked, under half of the shortfall reflects unresolved V genes, and no reason is known for the rest. V, J and clone size are taken as reported in that table, and D and trimming were inferred from the DNA itself. Within this sample are about 220,000 clones, with approximately 84% of them counted one time only. The ten largest clones add up to about 2.3% of the sample.

This clone has only a few counts. The antigen it binds to is not known. Qualities for individual bases were not recorded, and no much larger clone is one base off. Per the germline V gene, SGDLS is the CDR1 and YYNGEE is the CDR2. Reading from cysteine to phenylalanine, the CDR3 counts 14 amino acids. Just CDR3 DNA is preserved here, 42 bases in frame from base 1. The junction carries 9 bases between V and J, which are trimmed by 3 bases and 3 bases respectively. The sample taken for sequencing was peripheral blood. The V gene is TRBV9 and the J gene is TRBJ1-4; TRBD1 is perhaps the D gene, given 5 matching bases. The TCR originated in a woman aged 60-75 years with acute or convalescent COVID-19. The CDR3 amino acid sequence is: CASSAGGPNEKLFF. The DNA sequence follows: TGTGCCAGCAGCGCCGGGGGTCCTAATGAAAAACTGTTTTTT.